Included here is one T cell receptor (beta chain) sequence, with context. Antigen unknown. The treatment denotes: some 19 received Ad26.COV2.S at low or high dose, single or two shots; roughly 5 received placebo; per-sample allocation not given. Samples came from day 63 after the first vaccine or placebo injection. An Ad26 vector carrying the Wuhan-strain SARS-CoV-2 spike served as the vaccine. This specimen comes from a study of Ad26.COV2.S vaccination and SARS-CoV-2 variants. Overall study: Recipients of Ad26.COV2.S got it intramuscularly, once or twice 56 days apart.

Broader study findings: Measurement of non-spike TCR breadth gave similar results in vaccine and placebo recipients. Following vaccination, spike-specific CD8+ and CD4+ T cell responses reportedly exhibited substantial breadth.

Libraries were prepared by immunoSEQ multiplex PCR; TCRdb keeps only in-frame clonotypes and omits some of them. The sample lists some 350,000 clones; 90% were seen once. Trimming stripped 5 bases from V and 3 bases from J, with 20 bases between. CDR1 is SGHNT and CDR2 is YENEEA in the germline V gene. The length of the CDR3 is 17 residues. Sequencing used peripheral blood, obtained in a trial of Ad26.COV2.S vaccine versus placebo. The chain has TRBV11-3 and TRBJ2-1; D remains ambiguous. This TCR was sampled from a person aged 18 to 59 who received the Ad26.COV2.S COVID-19 vaccine or a placebo. CDR3 coding DNA: TGTGCCAGCAGCCAGTACGGTTACATGGCGGACTACAATGAGCAGTTCTTC. Encoded protein: CASSQYGYMADYNEQFF. The whole variable domain, remainder taken from reference TRBV11-3 and TRBJ2-1, is EAGVVQSPRYKIIEKKQPVAFWCNPISGHNTLYWYLQNLGQGPELLIRYENEEAVDDSQLPKDRFSAERLKGVDSTLKIQPAELGDSAVYLCASSQYGYMADYNEQFFGPGTRLTVL.